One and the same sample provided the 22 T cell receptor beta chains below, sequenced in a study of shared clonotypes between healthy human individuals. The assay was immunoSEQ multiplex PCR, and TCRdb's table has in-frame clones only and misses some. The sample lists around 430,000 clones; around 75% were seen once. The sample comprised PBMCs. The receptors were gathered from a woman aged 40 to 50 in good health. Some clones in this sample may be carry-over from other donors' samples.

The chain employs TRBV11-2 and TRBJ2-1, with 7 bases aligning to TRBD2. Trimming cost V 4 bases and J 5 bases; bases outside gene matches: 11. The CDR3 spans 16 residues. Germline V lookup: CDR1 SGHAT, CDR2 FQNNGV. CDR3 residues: CASSSLGGGPHNEQFF. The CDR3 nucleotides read TGTGCCAGCAGCTCCCTTGGGGGAGGGCCCCACAATGAGCAGTTCTTC.

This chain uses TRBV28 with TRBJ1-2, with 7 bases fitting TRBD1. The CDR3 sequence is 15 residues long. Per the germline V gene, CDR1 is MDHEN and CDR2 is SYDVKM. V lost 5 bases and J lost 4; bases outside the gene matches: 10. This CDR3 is CASSPPGQPGYGYTF. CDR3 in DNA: TGTGCCAGCAGTCCCCCGGGACAGCCGGGCTATGGCTACACCTTC.

The CDR3 nucleotides are TGTGCCAGCTCACCAACTTCGGGGACAGGAGCAGAAAAACTGTTTTTT. Its protein is CASSPTSGTGAEKLFF. The V and J genes are TRBV18 and TRBJ1-4, with 8 bases matching TRBD1. This CDR3 spans 16 amino acids. Germline assignment: CDR1 KGHSH and CDR2 LQKENI. V gave up 2 bases and J gave up 8 bases; unmatched junction bases: 10.

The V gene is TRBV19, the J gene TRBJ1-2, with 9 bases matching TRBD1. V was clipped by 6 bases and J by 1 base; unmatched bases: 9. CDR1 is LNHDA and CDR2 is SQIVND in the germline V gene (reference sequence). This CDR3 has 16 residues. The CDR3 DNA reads TGTGCCAGTAGCCCTAGGACGGGACAGGGTAACTATGGCTACACCTTC. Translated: CASSPRTGQGNYGYTF.

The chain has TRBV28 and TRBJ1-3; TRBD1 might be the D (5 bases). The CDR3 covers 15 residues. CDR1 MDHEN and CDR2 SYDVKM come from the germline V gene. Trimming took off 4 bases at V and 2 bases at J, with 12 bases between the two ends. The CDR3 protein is CASSSGGAAGNTIYF. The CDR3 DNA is TGTGCCAGCAGTTCCGGAGGGGCTGCTGGAAACACCATATATTTT. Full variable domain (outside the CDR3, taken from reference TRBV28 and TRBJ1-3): DVKVTQSSRYLVKRTGEKVFLECVQDMDHENMFWYRQDPGLGLRLIYFSYDVKMKEKGDIPEGYSVSREKKERFSLILESASTNQTSMYLCASSSGGAAGNTIYFGEGSWLTVV.

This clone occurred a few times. CDR3 coding DNA: TGTGCCAACCAAAAAACGCTCCGGGACGTAACTGCCTACGAGCAGTACTTC. It encodes CANQKTLRDVTAYEQYF. The chain is built from TRBV27 and TRBJ2-7; either TRBD1 or TRBD2 may fit D (5 bases each). This CDR3 is 17 amino acids long. V was clipped by 10 bases and J by 2 bases, with 27 bases between them. The germline V gene encodes CDR1 MNHEY and CDR2 SMNVEV (reference sequence).

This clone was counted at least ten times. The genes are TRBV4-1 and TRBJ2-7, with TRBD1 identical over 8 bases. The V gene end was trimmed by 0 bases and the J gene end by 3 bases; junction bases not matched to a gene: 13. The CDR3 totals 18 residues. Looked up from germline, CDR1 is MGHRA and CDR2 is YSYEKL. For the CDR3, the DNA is TGCGCCAGCAGCCAAGAGGGCGGTTGGACAGGGAAAAACTACGAGCAGTACTTC. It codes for CASSQEGGWTGKNYEQYF.

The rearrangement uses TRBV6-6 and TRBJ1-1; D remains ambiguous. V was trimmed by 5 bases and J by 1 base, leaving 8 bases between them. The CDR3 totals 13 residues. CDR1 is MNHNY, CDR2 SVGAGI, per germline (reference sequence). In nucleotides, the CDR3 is TGTGCCAGCAGTCAGACCACGAACACTGAAGCTTTCTTT. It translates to CASSQTTNTEAFF.

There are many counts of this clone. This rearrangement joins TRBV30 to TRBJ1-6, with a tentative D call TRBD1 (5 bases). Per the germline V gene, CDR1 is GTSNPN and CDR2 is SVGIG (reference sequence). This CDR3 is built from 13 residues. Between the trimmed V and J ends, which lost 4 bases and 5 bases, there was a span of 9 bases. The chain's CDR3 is CAWNDRNNSPLHF. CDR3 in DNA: TGTGCCTGGAATGACAGAAATAATTCACCCCTCCACTTT.

The chain's CDR3 is CASSQGRGVGNEKLFF. In DNA form, the CDR3 reads TGCGCCAGCAGCCAAGGAAGGGGCGTAGGTAATGAAAAACTGTTTTTT. The chain couples TRBV4-1 to TRBJ1-4; D possibly corresponds to TRBD1 (5 bases). V lost 1 base to trimming and J lost 4 bases, with 13 bases between them. This CDR3 comprises 16 residues. Germline CDR1 and CDR2: MGHRA and YSYEKL.

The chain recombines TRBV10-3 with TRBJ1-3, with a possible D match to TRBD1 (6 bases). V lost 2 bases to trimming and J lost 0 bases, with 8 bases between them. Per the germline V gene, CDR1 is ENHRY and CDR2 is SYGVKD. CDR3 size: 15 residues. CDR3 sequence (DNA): TGTGCCATCAGTGAGGGCAGGGGCTCTGGAAACACCATATATTTT. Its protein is CAISEGRGSGNTIYF.

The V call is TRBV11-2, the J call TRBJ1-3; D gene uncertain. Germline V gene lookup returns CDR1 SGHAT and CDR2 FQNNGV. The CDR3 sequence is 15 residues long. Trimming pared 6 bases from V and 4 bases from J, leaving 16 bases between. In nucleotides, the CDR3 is TGTGCCAGCAGTGATCGGGCGGGTTCGGGAAACACCATATATTTT. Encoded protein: CASSDRAGSGNTIYF.

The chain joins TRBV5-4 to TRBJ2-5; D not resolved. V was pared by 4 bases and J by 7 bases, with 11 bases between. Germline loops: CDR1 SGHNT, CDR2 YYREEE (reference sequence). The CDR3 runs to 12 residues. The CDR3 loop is CASSNSPGTQYF. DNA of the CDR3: TGTGCCAGCAGCAACAGTCCAGGGACCCAGTACTTC.

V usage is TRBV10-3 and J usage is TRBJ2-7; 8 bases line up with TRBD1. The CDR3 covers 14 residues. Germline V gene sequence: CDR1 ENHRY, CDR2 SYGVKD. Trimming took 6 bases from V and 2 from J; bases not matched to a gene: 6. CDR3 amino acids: CAISDRGPTYEQYF. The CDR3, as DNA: TGTGCCATCAGCGACAGGGGACCGACCTACGAGCAGTACTTC.

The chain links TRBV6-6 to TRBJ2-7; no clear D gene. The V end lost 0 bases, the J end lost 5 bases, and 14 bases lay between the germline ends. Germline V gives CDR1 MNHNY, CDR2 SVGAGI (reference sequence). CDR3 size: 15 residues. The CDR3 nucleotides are TGTGCCAGCAGTTACTCGACCCAACCCCTGGACGAGCAGTACTTC. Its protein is CASSYSTQPLDEQYF.

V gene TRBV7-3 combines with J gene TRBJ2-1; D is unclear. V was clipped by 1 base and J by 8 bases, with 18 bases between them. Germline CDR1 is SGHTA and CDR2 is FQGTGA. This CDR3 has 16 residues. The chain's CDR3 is CASSLSITDGQDEQFF. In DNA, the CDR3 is TGTGCCAGCAGCTTAAGTATCACGGACGGTCAGGATGAGCAGTTCTTC.

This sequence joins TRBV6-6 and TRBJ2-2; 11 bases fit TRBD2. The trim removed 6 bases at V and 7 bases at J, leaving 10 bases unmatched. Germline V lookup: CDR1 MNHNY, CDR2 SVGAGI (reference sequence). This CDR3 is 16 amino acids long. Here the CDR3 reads CASRGGSGRAGGELFF. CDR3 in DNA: TGTGCCAGCAGGGGGGGTAGCGGGAGGGCCGGCGGGGAGCTGTTTTTT.

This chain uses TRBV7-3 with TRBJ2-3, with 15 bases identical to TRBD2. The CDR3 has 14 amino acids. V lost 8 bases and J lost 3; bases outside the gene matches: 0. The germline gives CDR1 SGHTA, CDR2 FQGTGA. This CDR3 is CASGTSGRTDTQYF. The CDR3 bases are TGTGCCAGCGGGACTAGCGGGAGGACAGATACGCAGTATTTT.

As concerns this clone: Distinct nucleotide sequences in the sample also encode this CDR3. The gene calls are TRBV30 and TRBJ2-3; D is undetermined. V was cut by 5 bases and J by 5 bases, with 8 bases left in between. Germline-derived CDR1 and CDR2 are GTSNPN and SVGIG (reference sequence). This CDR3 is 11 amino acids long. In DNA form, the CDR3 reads TGTGCCTGGGGGTTAGGAGATACGCAGTATTTT. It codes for CAWGLGDTQYF. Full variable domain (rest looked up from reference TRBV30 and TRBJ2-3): SQTIHQWPATLVQPVGSPLSLECTVEGTSNPNLYWYRQAAGRGLQLLFYSVGIGQISSEVPQNLSASRPQDRQFILSSKKLLLSDSGFYLCAWGLGDTQYFGPGTRLTVL.

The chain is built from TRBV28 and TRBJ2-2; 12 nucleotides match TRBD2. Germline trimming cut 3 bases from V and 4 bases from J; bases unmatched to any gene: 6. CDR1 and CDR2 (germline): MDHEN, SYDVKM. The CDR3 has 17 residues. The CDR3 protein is CASSFILAGGRTGELFF. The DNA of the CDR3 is TGTGCCAGCAGTTTTATCCTAGCGGGAGGGCGCACCGGGGAGCTGTTTTTT.

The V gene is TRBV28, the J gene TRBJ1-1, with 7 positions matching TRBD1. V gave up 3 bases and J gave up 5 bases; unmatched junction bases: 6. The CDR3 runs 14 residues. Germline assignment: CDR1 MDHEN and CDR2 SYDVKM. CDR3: CASSFRGGWTEAFF. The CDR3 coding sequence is TGTGCCAGCAGTTTCAGGGGGGGGTGGACTGAAGCTTTCTTT. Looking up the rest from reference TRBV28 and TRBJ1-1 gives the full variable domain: DVKVTQSSRYLVKRTGEKVFLECVQDMDHENMFWYRQDPGLGLRLIYFSYDVKMKEKGDIPEGYSVSREKKERFSLILESASTNQTSMYLCASSFRGGWTEAFFGQGTRLTVV.

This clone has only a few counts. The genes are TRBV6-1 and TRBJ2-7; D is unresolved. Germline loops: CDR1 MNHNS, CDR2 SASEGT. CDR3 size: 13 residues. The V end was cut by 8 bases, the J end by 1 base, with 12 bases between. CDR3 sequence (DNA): TGTGCCAGCCGGGTCGGCGAATCCTACGAGCAGTACTTC. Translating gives CASRVGESYEQYF.